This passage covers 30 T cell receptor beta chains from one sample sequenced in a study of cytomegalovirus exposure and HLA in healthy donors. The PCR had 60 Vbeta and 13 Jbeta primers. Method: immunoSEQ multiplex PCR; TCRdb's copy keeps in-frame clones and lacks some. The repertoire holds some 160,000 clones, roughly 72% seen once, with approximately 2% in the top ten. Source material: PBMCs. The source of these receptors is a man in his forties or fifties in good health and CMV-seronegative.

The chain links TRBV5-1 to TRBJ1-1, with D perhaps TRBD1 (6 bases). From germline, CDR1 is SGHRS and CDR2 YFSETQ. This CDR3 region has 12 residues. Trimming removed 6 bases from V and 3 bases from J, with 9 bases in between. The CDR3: CASMDSYTEAFF. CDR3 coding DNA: TGCGCCAGCATGGACAGTTACACTGAAGCTTTCTTT. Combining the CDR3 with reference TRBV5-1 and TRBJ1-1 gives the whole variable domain KAGVTQTPRYLIKTRGQQVTLSCSPISGHRSVSWYQQTPGQGLQFLFEYFSETQRNKGNFPGRFSGRQFSNSRSEMNVSTLELGDSALYLCASMDSYTEAFFGQGTRLTVV.

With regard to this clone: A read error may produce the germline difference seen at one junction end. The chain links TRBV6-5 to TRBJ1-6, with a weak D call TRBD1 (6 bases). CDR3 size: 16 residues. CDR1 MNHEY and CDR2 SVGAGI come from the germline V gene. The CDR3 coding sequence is TGTGCCAGCAGTTACTCGCAGGGGCATAGAACCTCACCCCTCAACTTT. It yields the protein CASSYSQGHRTSPLNF.

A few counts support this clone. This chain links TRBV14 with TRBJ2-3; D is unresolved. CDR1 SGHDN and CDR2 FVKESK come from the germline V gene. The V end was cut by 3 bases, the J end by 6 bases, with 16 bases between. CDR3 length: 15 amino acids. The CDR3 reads CASSHLRSAVDTQYF. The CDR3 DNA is TGTGCCAGCAGCCACCTTAGAAGCGCGGTGGATACGCAGTATTTT.

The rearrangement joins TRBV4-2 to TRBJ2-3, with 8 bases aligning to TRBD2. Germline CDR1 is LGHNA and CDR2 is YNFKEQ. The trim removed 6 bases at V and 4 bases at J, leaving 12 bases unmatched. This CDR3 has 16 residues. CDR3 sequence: CASSPLDGGAPDTQYF. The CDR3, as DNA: TGTGCCAGCAGTCCACTTGACGGGGGGGCCCCAGATACGCAGTATTTT.

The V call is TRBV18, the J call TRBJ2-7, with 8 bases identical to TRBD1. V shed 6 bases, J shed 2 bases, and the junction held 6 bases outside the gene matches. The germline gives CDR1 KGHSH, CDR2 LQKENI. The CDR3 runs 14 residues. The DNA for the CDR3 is TGTGCCAGCTCGTGGGGACAGGACCCCTACGAGCAGTACTTC. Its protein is CASSWGQDPYEQYF.

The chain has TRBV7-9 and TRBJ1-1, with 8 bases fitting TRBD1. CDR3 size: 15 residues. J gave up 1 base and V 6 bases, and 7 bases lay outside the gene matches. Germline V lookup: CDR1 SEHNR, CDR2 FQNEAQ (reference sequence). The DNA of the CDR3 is TGTGCCAGCAGTCGAACAGGGGGGTCGAACACTGAAGCTTTCTTT. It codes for CASSRTGGSNTEAFF.

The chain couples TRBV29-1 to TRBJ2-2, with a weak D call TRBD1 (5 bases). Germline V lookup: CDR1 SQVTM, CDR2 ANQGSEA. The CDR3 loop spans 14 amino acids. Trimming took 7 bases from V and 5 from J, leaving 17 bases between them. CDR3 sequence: CSGRQTGATGELFF. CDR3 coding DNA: TGCAGCGGCCGACAAACAGGAGCTACCGGGGAGCTGTTTTTT.

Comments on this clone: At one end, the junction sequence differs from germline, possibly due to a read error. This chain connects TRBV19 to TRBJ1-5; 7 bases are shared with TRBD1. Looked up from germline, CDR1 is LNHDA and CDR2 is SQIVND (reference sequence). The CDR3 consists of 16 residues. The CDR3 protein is CASSSSGGGSNQPQNF. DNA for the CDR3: TGTGCCAGTAGTTCATCAGGGGGTGGGAGCAATCAGCCCCAGAATTTT. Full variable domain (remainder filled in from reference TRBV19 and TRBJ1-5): DGGITQSPKYLFRKEGQNVTLSCEQNLNHDAMYWYRQDPGQGLRLIYYSQIVNDFQKGDIAEGYSVSREKKESFPLTVTSAQKNPTAFYLCASSSSGGGSNQPQNFGDGTRLSIL.

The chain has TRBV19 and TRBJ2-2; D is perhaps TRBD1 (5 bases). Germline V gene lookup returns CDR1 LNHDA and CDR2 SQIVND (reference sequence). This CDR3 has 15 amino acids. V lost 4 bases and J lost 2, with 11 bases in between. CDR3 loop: CASSNGQGNTGELFF. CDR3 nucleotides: TGTGCCAGTAGTAACGGTCAGGGAAACACCGGGGAGCTGTTTTTT. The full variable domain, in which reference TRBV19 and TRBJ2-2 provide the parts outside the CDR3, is DGGITQSPKYLFRKEGQNVTLSCEQNLNHDAMYWYRQDPGQGLRLIYYSQIVNDFQKGDIAEGYSVSREKKESFPLTVTSAQKNPTAFYLCASSNGQGNTGELFFGEGSRLTVL.

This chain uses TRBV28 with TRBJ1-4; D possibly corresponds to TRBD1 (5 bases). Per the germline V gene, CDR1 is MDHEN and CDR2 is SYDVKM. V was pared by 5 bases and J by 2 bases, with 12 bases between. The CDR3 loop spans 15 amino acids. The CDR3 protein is CASSAQEGTNEKLFF. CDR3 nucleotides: TGTGCCAGCAGTGCCCAGGAGGGGACTAATGAAAAACTGTTTTTT.

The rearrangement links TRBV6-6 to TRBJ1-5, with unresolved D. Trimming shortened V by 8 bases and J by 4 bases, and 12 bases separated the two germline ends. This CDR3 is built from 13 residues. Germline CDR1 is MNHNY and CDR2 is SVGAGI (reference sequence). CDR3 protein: CASRRGENQPQHF. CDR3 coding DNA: TGTGCCAGCCGACGCGGGGAAAATCAGCCCCAGCATTTT.

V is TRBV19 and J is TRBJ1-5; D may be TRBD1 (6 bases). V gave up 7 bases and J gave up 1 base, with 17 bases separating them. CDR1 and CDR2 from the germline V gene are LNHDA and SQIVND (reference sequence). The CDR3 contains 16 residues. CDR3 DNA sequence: TGTGCCAGTATGCTCGGGGGGCATACGAGCAATCAGCCCCAGCATTTT. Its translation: CASMLGGHTSNQPQHF. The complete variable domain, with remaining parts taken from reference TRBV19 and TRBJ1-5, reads DGGITQSPKYLFRKEGQNVTLSCEQNLNHDAMYWYRQDPGQGLRLIYYSQIVNDFQKGDIAEGYSVSREKKESFPLTVTSAQKNPTAFYLCASMLGGHTSNQPQHFGDGTRLSIL.

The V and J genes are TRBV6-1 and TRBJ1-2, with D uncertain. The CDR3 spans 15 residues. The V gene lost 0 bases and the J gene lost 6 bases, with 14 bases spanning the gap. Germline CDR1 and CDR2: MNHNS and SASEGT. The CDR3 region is CASSEAALTRNGYTF. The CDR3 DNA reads TGTGCCAGCAGTGAAGCTGCACTGACAAGAAATGGCTACACCTTC.

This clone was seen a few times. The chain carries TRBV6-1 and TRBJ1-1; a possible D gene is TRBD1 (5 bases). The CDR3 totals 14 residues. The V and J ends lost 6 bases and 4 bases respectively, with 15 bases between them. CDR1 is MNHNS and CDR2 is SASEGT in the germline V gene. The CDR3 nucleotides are TGTGCCAGCAGCCCCCTGCTCGGGGGCACTGAAGCTTTCTTT. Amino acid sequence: CASSPLLGGTEAFF.

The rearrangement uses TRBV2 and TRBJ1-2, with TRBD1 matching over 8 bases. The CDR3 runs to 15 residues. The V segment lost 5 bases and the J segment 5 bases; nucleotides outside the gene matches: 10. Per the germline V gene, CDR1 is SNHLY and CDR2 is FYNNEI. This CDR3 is CASSPRTGGTYGYTF. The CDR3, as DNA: TGTGCCAGCAGTCCCCGAACAGGGGGGACATATGGCTACACCTTC. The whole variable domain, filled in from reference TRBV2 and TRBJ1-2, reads EPEVTQTPSHQVTQMGQEVILRCVPISNHLYFYWYRQILGQKVEFLVSFYNNEISEKSEIFDDQFSVERPDGSNFTLKIRSTKLEDSAMYFCASSPRTGGTYGYTFGSGTRLTVV.

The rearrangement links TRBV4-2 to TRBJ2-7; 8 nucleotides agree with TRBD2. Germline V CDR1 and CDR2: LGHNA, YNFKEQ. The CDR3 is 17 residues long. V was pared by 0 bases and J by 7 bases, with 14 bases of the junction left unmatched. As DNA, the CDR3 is TGTGCCAGCAGCCAAGATGGGGTAGCGGGGACCGTAGGAGAGCAGTACTTC. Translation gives CASSQDGVAGTVGEQYF.

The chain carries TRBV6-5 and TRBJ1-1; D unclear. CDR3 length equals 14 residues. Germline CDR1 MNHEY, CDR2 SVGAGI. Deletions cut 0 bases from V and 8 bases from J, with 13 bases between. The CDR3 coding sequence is TGTGCCAGCAGTTACTCTGTCTCTTTCCAGGAAGCTTTCTTT. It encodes CASSYSVSFQEAFF.

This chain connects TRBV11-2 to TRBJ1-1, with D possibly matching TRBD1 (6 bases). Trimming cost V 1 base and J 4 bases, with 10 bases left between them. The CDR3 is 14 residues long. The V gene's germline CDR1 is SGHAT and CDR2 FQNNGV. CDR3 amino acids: CASSLAGVGTEAFF. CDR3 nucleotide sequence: TGTGCCAGCAGCTTAGCAGGGGTTGGCACTGAAGCTTTCTTT.

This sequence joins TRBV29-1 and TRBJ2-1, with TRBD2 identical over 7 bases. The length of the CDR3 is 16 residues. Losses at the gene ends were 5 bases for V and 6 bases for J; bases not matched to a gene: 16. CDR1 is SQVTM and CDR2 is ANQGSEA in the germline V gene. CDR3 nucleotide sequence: TGCAGCGTTTCCCCCTTTGGCGGGAGAAGGGTCAATGAGCAGTTCTTC. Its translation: CSVSPFGGRRVNEQFF.

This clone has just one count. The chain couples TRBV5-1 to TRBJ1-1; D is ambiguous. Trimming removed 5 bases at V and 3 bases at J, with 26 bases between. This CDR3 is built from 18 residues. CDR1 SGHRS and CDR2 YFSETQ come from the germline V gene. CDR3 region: CASRLQSGPSMKYTEAFF. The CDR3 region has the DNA TGCGCCAGCAGACTACAAAGCGGGCCCTCCATGAAATACACTGAAGCTTTCTTT.

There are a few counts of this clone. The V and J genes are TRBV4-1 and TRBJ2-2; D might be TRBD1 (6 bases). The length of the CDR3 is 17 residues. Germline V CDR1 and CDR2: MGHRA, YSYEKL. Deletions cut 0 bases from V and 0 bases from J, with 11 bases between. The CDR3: CASSQEEPGANTGELFF. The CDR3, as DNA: TGCGCCAGCAGCCAAGAAGAACCAGGGGCGAACACCGGGGAGCTGTTTTTT.

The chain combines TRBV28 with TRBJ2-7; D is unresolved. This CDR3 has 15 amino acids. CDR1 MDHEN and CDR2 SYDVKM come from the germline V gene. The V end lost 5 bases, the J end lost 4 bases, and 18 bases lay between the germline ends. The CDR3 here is CASSARIGDGYEQYF. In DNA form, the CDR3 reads TGTGCCAGCAGTGCCCGGATCGGAGATGGATACGAGCAGTACTTC.

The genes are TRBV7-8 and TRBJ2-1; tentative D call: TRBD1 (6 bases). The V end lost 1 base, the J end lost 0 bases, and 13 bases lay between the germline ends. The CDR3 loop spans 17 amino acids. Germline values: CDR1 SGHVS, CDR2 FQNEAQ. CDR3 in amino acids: CASSLDLGASSYNEQFF. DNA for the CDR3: TGTGCCAGCAGCTTAGATTTGGGGGCCAGCTCCTACAATGAGCAGTTCTTC.

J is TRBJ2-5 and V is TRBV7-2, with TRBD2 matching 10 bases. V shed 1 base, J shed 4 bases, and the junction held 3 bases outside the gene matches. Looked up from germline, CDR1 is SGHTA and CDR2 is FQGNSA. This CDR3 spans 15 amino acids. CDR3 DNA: TGTGCCAGCAGCTTAGTAGTAGCGGGAGGAGAGACCCAGTACTTC. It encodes CASSLVVAGGETQYF.

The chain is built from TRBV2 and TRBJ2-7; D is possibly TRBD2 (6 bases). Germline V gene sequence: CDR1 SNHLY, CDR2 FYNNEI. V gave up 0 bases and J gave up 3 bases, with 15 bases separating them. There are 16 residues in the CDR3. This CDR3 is CASSEARPSAYYEQYF. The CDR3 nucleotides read TGTGCCAGCAGTGAAGCGCGCCCTAGCGCTTACTACGAGCAGTACTTC.

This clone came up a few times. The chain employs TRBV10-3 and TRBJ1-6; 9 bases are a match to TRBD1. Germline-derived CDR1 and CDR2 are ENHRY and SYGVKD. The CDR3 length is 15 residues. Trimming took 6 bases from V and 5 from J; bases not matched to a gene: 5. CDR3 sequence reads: CAIRQGALDNSPLHF. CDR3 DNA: TGTGCCATCAGACAGGGGGCATTGGATAATTCACCCCTCCACTTT.

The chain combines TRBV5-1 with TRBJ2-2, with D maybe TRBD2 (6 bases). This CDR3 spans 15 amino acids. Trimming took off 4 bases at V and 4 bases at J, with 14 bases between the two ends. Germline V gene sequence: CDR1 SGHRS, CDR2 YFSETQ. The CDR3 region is CASSRDWQGTGELFF. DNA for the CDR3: TGCGCCAGCAGCCGGGACTGGCAGGGCACCGGGGAGCTGTTTTTT.

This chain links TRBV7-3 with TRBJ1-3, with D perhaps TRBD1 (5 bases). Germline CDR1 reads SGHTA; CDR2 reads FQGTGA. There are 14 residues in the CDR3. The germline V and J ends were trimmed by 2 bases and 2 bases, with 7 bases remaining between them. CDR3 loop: CASSLAGPGNTIYF. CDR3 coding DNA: TGTGCCAGCAGCTTAGCAGGGCCTGGAAACACCATATATTTT. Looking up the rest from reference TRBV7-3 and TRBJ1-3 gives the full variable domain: GAGVSQTPSNKVTEKGKYVELRCDPISGHTALYWYRQSLGQGPEFLIYFQGTGAADDSGLPNDRFFAVRPEGSVSTLKIQRTERGDSAVYLCASSLAGPGNTIYFGEGSWLTVV.

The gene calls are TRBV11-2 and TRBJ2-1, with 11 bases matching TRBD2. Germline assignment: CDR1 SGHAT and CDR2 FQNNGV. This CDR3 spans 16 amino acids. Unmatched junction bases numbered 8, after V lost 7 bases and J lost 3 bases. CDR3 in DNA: TGTGCCAGCACCCTACTAGCGGGAGTATTCTACAATGAGCAGTTCTTC. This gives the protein CASTLLAGVFYNEQFF.

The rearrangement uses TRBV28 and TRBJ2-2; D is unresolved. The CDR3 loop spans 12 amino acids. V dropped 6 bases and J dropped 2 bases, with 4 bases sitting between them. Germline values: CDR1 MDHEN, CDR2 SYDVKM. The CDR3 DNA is TGTGCCAGCAGACAAAACACCGGGGAGCTGTTTTTT. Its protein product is CASRQNTGELFF.